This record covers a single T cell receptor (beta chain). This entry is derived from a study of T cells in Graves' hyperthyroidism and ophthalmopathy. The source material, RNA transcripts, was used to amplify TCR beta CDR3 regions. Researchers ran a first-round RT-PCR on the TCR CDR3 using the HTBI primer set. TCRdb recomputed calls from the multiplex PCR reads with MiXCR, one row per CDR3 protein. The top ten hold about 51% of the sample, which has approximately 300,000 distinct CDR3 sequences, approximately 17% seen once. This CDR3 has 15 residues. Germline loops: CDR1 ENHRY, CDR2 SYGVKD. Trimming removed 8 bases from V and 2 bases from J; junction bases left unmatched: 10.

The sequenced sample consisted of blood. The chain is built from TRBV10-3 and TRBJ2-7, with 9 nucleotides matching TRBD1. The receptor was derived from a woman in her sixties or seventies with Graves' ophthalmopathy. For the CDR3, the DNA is TGTGCCATCCGAAACCGGGACAGGGCCCCCTACGAGCAGTACTTC. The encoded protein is CAIRNRDRAPYEQYF.